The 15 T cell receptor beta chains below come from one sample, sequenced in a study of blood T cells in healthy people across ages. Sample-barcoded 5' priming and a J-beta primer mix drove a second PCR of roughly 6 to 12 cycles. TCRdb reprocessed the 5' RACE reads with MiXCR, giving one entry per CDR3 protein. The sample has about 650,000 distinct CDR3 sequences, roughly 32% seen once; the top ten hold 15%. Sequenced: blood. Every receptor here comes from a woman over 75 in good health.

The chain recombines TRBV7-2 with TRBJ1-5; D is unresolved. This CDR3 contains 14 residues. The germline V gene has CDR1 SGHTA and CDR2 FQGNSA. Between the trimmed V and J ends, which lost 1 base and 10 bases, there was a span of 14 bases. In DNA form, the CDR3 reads TGTGCCAGCAGCTTAGTTGGGGAATTCAGCCCCCAGCATTTT. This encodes CASSLVGEFSPQHF.

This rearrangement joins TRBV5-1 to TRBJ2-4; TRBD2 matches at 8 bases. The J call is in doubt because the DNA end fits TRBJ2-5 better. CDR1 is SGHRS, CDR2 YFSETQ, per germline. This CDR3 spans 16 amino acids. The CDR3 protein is CASSLAKTSGKETQYF. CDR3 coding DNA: TGCGCCAGCAGCTTGGCCAAAACTAGCGGAAAAGAGACCCAGTACTTC.

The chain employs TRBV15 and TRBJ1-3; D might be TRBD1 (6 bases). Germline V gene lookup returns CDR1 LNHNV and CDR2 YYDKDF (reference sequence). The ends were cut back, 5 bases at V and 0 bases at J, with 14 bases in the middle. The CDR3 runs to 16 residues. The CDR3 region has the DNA TGTGCCACCAGCGTCAGACAGGCGTTCTCTGGAAACACCATATATTTT. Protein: CATSVRQAFSGNTIYF. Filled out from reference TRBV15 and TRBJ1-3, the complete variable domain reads DAMVIQNPRYQVTQFGKPVTLSCSQTLNHNVMYWYQQKSSQAPKLLFHYYDKDFNNEADTPDNFQSRRPNTSFCFLDIRSPGLGDTAMYLCATSVRQAFSGNTIYFGEGSWLTVV.

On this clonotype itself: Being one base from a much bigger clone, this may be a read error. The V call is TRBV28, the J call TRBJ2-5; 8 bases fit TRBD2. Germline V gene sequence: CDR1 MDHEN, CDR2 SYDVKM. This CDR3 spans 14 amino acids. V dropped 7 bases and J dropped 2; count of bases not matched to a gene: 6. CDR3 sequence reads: CASTRAGEQETQYF. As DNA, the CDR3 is TGTGCCAGCACACGAGCGGGGGAGCAAGAGACCCAGTACTTC.

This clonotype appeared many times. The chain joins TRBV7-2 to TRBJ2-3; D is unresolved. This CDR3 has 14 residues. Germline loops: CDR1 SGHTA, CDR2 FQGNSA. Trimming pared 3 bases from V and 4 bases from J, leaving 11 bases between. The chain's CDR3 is CASSFLVGSDTQYF. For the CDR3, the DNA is TGTGCCAGCAGCTTCCTCGTGGGGTCAGATACGCAGTATTTT.

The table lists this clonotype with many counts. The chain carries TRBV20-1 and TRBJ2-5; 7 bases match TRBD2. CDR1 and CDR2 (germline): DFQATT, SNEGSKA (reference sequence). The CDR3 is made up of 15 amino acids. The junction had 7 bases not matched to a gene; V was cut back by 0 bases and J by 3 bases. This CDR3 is CSAREGSGIKETQYF. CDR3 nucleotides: TGCAGTGCTAGAGAGGGGAGCGGGATCAAAGAGACCCAGTACTTC.

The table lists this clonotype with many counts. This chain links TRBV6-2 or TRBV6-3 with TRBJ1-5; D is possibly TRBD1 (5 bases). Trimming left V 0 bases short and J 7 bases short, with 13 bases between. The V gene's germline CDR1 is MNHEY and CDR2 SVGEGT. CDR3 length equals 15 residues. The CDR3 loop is CASSYSQGMGQPQHF. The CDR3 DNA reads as TGTGCCAGCAGTTACTCCCAGGGAATGGGCCAGCCCCAGCATTTT.

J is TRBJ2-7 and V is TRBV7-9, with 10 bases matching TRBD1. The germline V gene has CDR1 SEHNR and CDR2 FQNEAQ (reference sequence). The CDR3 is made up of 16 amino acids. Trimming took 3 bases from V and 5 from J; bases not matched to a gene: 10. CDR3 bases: TGTGCCAGCAGCTTTGGCGGGACAGGGGAGCGGAACGAGCAGTACTTC. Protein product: CASSFGGTGERNEQYF. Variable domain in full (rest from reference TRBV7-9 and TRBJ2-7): DTGVSQNPRHKITKRGQNVTFRCDPISEHNRLYWYRQTLGQGPEFLTYFQNEAQLEKSRLLSDRFSAERPKGSFSTLEIQRTEQGDSAMYLCASSFGGTGERNEQYFGPGTRLTVT.

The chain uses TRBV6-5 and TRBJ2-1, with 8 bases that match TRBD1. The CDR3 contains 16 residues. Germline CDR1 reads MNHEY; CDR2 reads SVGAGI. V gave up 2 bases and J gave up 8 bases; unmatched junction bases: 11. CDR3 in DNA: TGTGCCAGCAGTTACACAGAAATCTTACAGGGGGATGAGCAGTTCTTC. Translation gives CASSYTEILQGDEQFF.

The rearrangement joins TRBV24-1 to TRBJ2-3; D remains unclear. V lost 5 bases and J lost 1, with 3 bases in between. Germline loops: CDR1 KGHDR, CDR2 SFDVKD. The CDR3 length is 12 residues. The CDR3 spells CATSVGTDTQYF. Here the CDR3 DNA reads TGTGCCACCAGTGTGGGCACAGATACGCAGTATTTT.

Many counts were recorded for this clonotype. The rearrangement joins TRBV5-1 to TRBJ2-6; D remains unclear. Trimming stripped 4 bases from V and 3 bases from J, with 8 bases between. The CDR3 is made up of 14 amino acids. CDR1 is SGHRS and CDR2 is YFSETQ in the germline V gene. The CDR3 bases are TGCGCCAGCAGCCCTGGTAATGGGGCCAACGTCCTGACTTTC. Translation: CASSPGNGANVLTF.

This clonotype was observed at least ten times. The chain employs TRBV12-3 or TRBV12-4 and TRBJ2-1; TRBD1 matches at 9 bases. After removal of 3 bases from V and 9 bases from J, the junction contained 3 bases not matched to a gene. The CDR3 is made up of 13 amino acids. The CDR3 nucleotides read TGTGCCAGCAGTTTGATGGACAGGGGTGAGCAGTTCTTC. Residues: CASSLMDRGEQFF.

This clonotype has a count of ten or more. CDR3 DNA: TGTGCCAGCAGCCGGAGGAGCGGAATCTACACAGATACGCAGTATTTT. It yields the protein CASSRRSGIYTDTQYF. V gene TRBV7-3 combines with J gene TRBJ2-3; TRBD2 is a possible D gene (5 bases). There are 16 residues in the CDR3. V was trimmed by 5 bases and J by 2 bases, leaving 17 bases between them. Germline V gene sequence: CDR1 SGHTA, CDR2 FQGTGA.

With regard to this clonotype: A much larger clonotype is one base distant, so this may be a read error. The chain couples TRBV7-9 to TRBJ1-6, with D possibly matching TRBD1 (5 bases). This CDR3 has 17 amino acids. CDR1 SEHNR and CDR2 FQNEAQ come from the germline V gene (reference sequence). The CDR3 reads CASSQDLGDTYNSPPHF. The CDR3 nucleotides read TGCGCCAGCAGCCAAGATTTAGGGGATACCTATAATTCACCCCCCCACTTT. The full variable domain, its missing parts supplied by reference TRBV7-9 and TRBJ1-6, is DTGVSQNPRHKITKRGQNVTFRCDPISEHNRLYWYRQTLGQGPEFLTYFQNEAQLEKSRLLSDRFSAERPKGSFSTLEIQRTEQGDSAMYLCASSQDLGDTYNSPPHFGNGTRLTVT.

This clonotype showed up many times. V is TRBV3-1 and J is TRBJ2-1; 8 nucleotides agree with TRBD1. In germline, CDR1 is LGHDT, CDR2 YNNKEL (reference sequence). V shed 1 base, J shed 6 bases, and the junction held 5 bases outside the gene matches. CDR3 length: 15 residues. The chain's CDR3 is CASSQVRGPSNEQFF. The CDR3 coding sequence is TGTGCCAGCAGCCAAGTCAGGGGGCCATCCAATGAGCAGTTCTTC.